One sample yielded the 32 T cell receptor beta chains listed below, sequenced in a study of blood T cell repertoires in COVID-19. Clones were sequenced by immunoSEQ multiplex PCR, and TCRdb holds only the in-frame ones, with some missing. The sample has about 180,000 clones, 80% to 90% seen once. The sample comprised peripheral blood. All receptors come from a man aged 18-30 years who had recovered from COVID-19.

This rearrangement joins TRBV5-1 to TRBJ2-7; a weak D match, TRBD2 (6 bases). Germline CDR1 and CDR2: SGHRS and YFSETQ. V lost 7 bases, J lost 4 bases, and 18 bases lay in between. The CDR3 loop spans 14 amino acids. DNA for the CDR3: TGCGCCAGCGGTTTGGACCTTCGGGGGTACGAGCAGTACTTC. Translated: CASGLDLRGYEQYF.

The CDR3 coding sequence is TGTGCCAGTACCATGTCCGGTTCGGGATCACCCCTCCACTTT. It yields the protein CASTMSGSGSPLHF. The chain carries TRBV19 and TRBJ1-6; no firm D call. There are 14 residues in the CDR3. CDR1 is LNHDA and CDR2 is SQIVND in the germline V gene (reference sequence). Trimming cost V 7 bases and J 10 bases, with 17 bases left between them.

V usage is TRBV9 and J usage is TRBJ1-2; D unresolved. The germline V and J ends were trimmed by 0 bases and 8 bases, with 14 bases remaining between them. The CDR3 sequence is 14 residues long. Germline V gives CDR1 SGDLS, CDR2 YYNGEE. CDR3 protein: CASSVEDSKEGYTF. CDR3 coding DNA: TGTGCCAGCAGCGTAGAGGATTCAAAGGAGGGCTACACCTTC.

J is TRBJ2-1 and V is TRBV7-9, with 9 nucleotides matching TRBD2. The CDR3 has 14 residues. Germline lookup yields CDR1 SEHNR and CDR2 FQNEAQ (reference sequence). Trimming removed 5 bases from V and 4 bases from J; junction bases left unmatched: 3. CDR3 DNA: TGTGCCAGCAGCCAACTAGCGGGTTACAATGAGCAGTTCTTC. Residues: CASSQLAGYNEQFF.

The J gene is TRBJ1-4, the V gene TRBV19; D is possibly TRBD1 (5 bases). Germline CDR1 and CDR2: LNHDA and SQIVND (reference sequence). V lost 4 bases, J lost 8 bases, and 14 bases lay in between. There are 14 residues in the CDR3. Written as DNA, the CDR3 is TGTGCCAGTAGTAGCGGAAGGACAAACGAAAAACTGTTTTTT. As protein: CASSSGRTNEKLFF.

The V and J genes are TRBV7-6 and TRBJ2-7; 9 bases map to TRBD2. Trimming at V came to 2 bases and at J to 2 bases, leaving 4 bases not matched to a gene. The CDR3 spans 15 residues. Germline V CDR1 and CDR2: SGHVS, FNYEAQ. The CDR3 DNA reads as TGTGCCAGCAGCTTATATCTAGCGGGAACCTACGAGCAGTACTTC. Protein product: CASSLYLAGTYEQYF.

This rearrangement joins TRBV6-1 to TRBJ1-4, with D possibly being TRBD1 (6 bases). This CDR3 has 14 amino acids. CDR1 is MNHNS and CDR2 is SASEGT in the germline V gene. V lost 3 bases and J lost 7, with 12 bases in between. This CDR3 reads CASSDGGAGEKLFF. The CDR3 nucleotides read TGTGCCAGCAGTGACGGGGGGGCGGGTGAAAAACTGTTTTTT.

V gene TRBV14 combines with J gene TRBJ2-1; 7 bases fit TRBD2. J lost 0 bases, V lost 4 bases, and 9 bases had no gene match. CDR1 and CDR2 from the germline V gene are SGHDN and FVKESK. The CDR3 length is 17 residues. CDR3 amino acids: CASSLGTTSSSYNEQFF. Here the CDR3 DNA reads TGTGCCAGCAGCCTAGGGACTACATCCAGCTCCTACAATGAGCAGTTCTTC.

The CDR3 region is CASSSTGQGAPAFF. CDR3 DNA: TGTGCCAGCAGCTCGACGGGACAGGGGGCGCCAGCTTTCTTT. This chain links TRBV7-3 with TRBJ1-1; TRBD1 aligns across 12 bases. The V gene end was trimmed by 4 bases and the J gene end by 10 bases; junction bases not matched to a gene: 7. The CDR3 is 14 residues long. Per the germline V gene, CDR1 is SGHTA and CDR2 is FQGTGA.

The chain combines TRBV19 with TRBJ1-1; 9 bases line up with TRBD1. This CDR3 contains 15 residues. V dropped 6 bases and J dropped 10; count of bases not matched to a gene: 15. Germline V CDR1 and CDR2: LNHDA, SQIVND (reference sequence). In nucleotides, the CDR3 is TGTGCCAGTAGCTCACCCGGGACAGGGTCTATTCGAGCTTTCTTT. It is translated as CASSSPGTGSIRAFF.

The V call is TRBV10-3, the J call TRBJ2-1; 8 bases align to TRBD1. Looked up from germline, CDR1 is ENHRY and CDR2 is SYGVKD. This CDR3 region has 15 residues. V shed 6 bases, J shed 1 base, and the junction held 5 bases outside the gene matches. The CDR3 DNA is TGTGCCATCAGACAGGGGGGAGGATCCTACAATGAGCAGTTCTTC. As protein: CAIRQGGGSYNEQFF.

The V and J genes are TRBV7-6 and TRBJ2-3; TRBD2 matches 12 bases. The CDR3 is 16 amino acids. Unmatched junction bases numbered 4, after V lost 4 bases and J lost 2 bases. Germline V gives CDR1 SGHVS, CDR2 FNYEAQ. CDR3 sequence (DNA): TGTGCCAGCAGCTACCGACTAGCGGGGGACACAGATACGCAGTATTTT. Protein product: CASSYRLAGDTDTQYF.

The rearrangement links TRBV4-3 to TRBJ2-3; D not resolved. This CDR3 is built from 16 residues. V lost 1 base, J lost 6 bases, and 17 bases lay in between. Looked up from germline, CDR1 is LGHNA and CDR2 is YSLEER. The DNA for the CDR3 is TGCGCCAGCAGCCAAGGGCCCGTTGAGGTAAAGGATACGCAGTATTTT. Translation gives CASSQGPVEVKDTQYF.

The V and J genes are TRBV20-1 and TRBJ2-5; no clear D. CDR1 and CDR2 (germline): DFQATT, SNEGSKA (reference sequence). V was shortened by 6 bases and J by 3 bases, with 8 bases between the two germline ends. This CDR3 spans 11 amino acids. For the CDR3, the DNA is TGCAGTGCCGCCCCGGAAGAGACCCAGTACTTC. This translates into CSAAPEETQYF.

The chain joins TRBV30 to TRBJ2-3; 8 nucleotides match TRBD2. Germline lookup yields CDR1 GTSNPN and CDR2 SVGIG (reference sequence). The CDR3 spans 15 residues. V shed 4 bases, J shed 1 base, and the junction held 7 bases outside the gene matches. CDR3 region: CAWTKLAGRTDTQYF. CDR3 sequence (DNA): TGTGCCTGGACAAAGCTAGCGGGCCGCACAGATACGCAGTATTTT.

The rearrangement uses TRBV28 and TRBJ2-1; 9 bases agree with TRBD2. The CDR3 is made up of 14 amino acids. From germline, CDR1 is MDHEN and CDR2 SYDVKM. J gave up 8 bases and V 3 bases, and 5 bases lay outside the gene matches. CDR3 in DNA: TGTGCCAGCAGTTTTAGCGGGAGTCTGCATGAGCAGTTCTTC. This sequence encodes CASSFSGSLHEQFF. Combining the CDR3 with reference TRBV28 and TRBJ2-1 gives the whole variable domain DVKVTQSSRYLVKRTGEKVFLECVQDMDHENMFWYRQDPGLGLRLIYFSYDVKMKEKGDIPEGYSVSREKKERFSLILESASTNQTSMYLCASSFSGSLHEQFFGPGTRLTVL.

This sequence joins TRBV5-6 and TRBJ2-7; 9 bases agree with TRBD1. V gave up 0 bases and J gave up 1 base; unmatched junction bases: 11. Germline lookup yields CDR1 SGHDT and CDR2 YYEEEE. The CDR3 sequence is 18 residues long. CDR3 amino acids: CASSLVLGQGLMSYEQYF. CDR3 sequence (DNA): TGTGCCAGCAGCTTGGTATTGGGACAGGGTCTCATGTCCTACGAGCAGTACTTC.

The chain recombines TRBV19 with TRBJ2-5; D remains unclear. The CDR3 has 14 amino acids. The germline gives CDR1 LNHDA, CDR2 SQIVND (reference sequence). Trimming removed 1 base from V and 5 bases from J, with 11 bases in between. CDR3: CASSIVGGRETQYF. CDR3 DNA: TGTGCCAGTAGTATAGTCGGCGGCCGGGAGACCCAGTACTTC.

The chain combines TRBV6-5 with TRBJ2-5, with D maybe TRBD2 (5 bases). Germline loops: CDR1 MNHEY, CDR2 SVGAGI. This CDR3 has 14 residues. Trimming stripped 7 bases from V and 5 bases from J, with 17 bases between. The chain's CDR3 is CASMRDLVRETQYF. CDR3 in DNA: TGTGCCAGCATGAGGGATCTAGTAAGGGAGACCCAGTACTTC.

The chain couples TRBV6-4 to TRBJ2-2; possible D gene TRBD1, 6 bases. Germline CDR1 reads MRHNA; CDR2 reads SNTAGT. V lost 5 bases and J lost 2, with 12 bases in between. The length of the CDR3 is 15 residues. In DNA form, the CDR3 reads TGTGCCAGCAGTCCCCAACAGGGAAACACCGGGGAGCTGTTTTTT. Translation: CASSPQQGNTGELFF.

This chain uses TRBV4-1 with TRBJ2-5; 9 bases align to TRBD1. The CDR3 runs 16 residues. V shed 4 bases and J 5 bases; nucleotides not matched to a gene: 11. The germline CDR1 and CDR2 sequences are MGHRA and YSYEKL. In DNA form, the CDR3 reads TGCGCCAGCAGCCCAAACTCACAGGGGGCACAGGAGACCCAGTACTTC. This sequence encodes CASSPNSQGAQETQYF.

V and J are TRBV25-1 and TRBJ1-6; weak D call: TRBD1 (6 bases). Germline V gene sequence: CDR1 MGHDK, CDR2 SYGVNS. Deletions cut 2 bases from V and 5 bases from J, with 10 bases between. The CDR3 sequence is 15 residues long. This CDR3 is CASSELGGNNSPLHF. Here the CDR3 DNA reads TGTGCCAGCAGTGAACTAGGGGGTAATAATTCACCCCTCCACTTT.

This clone was seen only a few times. The chain uses TRBV27 and TRBJ1-5, with 7 bases identical to TRBD1. The ends lost 8 bases at V and 2 bases at J; junction bases unmatched: 3. The CDR3 loop spans 13 amino acids. From germline, CDR1 is MNHEY and CDR2 SMNVEV (reference sequence). CDR3 bases: TGTGCCAGCCGACAGGGAGGCAATCAGCCCCAGCATTTT. Its protein is CASRQGGNQPQHF.

This clone was recorded only once. The chain links TRBV9 to TRBJ1-2; 10 nucleotides match TRBD1. The CDR3 contains 16 residues. Germline trimming cut 1 base from V and 4 bases from J; bases unmatched to any gene: 7. CDR1 SGDLS and CDR2 YYNGEE come from the germline V gene. CDR3 DNA: TGTGCCAGCAGCGTATCCGGGACAGGGGTGAGCTATGGCTACACCTTC. Protein product: CASSVSGTGVSYGYTF.

V usage is TRBV7-6 and J usage is TRBJ2-7; 10 nucleotides agree with TRBD2. CDR3 size: 16 residues. The J segment lost 4 bases and the V segment lost 6 bases, leaving 12 bases of the junction unmatched. Per the germline V gene, CDR1 is SGHVS and CDR2 is FNYEAQ. In DNA, the CDR3 is TGTGCCAGCAGTTTCGGGATAGCGGGAGGTCTGTACGAGCAGTACTTC. This encodes CASSFGIAGGLYEQYF. Complete variable domain (other parts from reference TRBV7-6 and TRBJ2-7): GAGVSQSPRYKVTKRGQDVALRCDPISGHVSLYWYRQALGQGPEFLTYFNYEAQQDKSGLPNDRFSAERPEGSISTLTIQRTEQRDSAMYRCASSFGIAGGLYEQYFGPGTRLTVT.

To note about this clone: The junction differs from germline at one of its ends, possibly a read error. The chain joins TRBV7-7 to TRBJ2-2, with 8 bases that match TRBD2. Germline V gives CDR1 SSHAT, CDR2 FNYEAQ (reference sequence). This CDR3 has 15 residues. CDR3 DNA: TGTGCTAGCAGCCAAGCAGCGGGAGAGAACGGGGAGCTGTTTTTT. Protein sequence: CASSQAAGENGELFF.

Here the CDR3 reads CASSLQRPPDTQYF. CDR3 sequence (DNA): TGCGCCAGCAGCTTGCAGAGGCCTCCAGATACGCAGTATTTT. V gene TRBV5-1 combines with J gene TRBJ2-3; D is undetermined. The CDR3 extends over 14 amino acids. V was trimmed by 1 base and J by 4 bases, leaving 10 bases between them. The germline V gene has CDR1 SGHRS and CDR2 YFSETQ.

This clone was detected only once. The rearrangement links TRBV6-2 or TRBV6-3 to TRBJ1-2, with D uncertain. V lost 5 bases, J lost 7 bases, and 11 bases lay in between. Germline CDR1 and CDR2: MNHEY and SVGEGT. The CDR3 is made up of 12 amino acids. The CDR3 is CASSRGDGGYTF. The CDR3, as DNA: TGTGCCAGCAGTCGGGGAGATGGTGGCTACACCTTC.

Written as DNA, the CDR3 is TGTGCCAGCAGCGCCCTTGGGGGAGGGCCCACAGATACGCAGTATTTT. Its protein product is CASSALGGGPTDTQYF. This chain connects TRBV9 to TRBJ2-3; 7 nucleotides match TRBD2. The CDR3 totals 16 residues. V lost 3 bases and J lost 2; bases outside the gene matches: 9. From germline, CDR1 is SGDLS and CDR2 YYNGEE.

The chain uses TRBV5-1 and TRBJ1-2; D call uncertain. The V and J ends lost 0 bases and 3 bases respectively, with 6 bases between them. Germline loops: CDR1 SGHRS, CDR2 YFSETQ. This CDR3 is built from 13 residues. CDR3 loop: CASSLGEDYGYTF. For the CDR3, the DNA is TGCGCCAGCAGCTTGGGAGAAGACTATGGCTACACCTTC.

The chain combines TRBV5-1 with TRBJ2-3; 9 bases align to TRBD2. The CDR3 is 16 residues long. From germline, CDR1 is SGHRS and CDR2 YFSETQ. Trimming took 4 bases from V and 4 from J; bases not matched to a gene: 10. The CDR3 bases are TGCGCCAGCAGCGTACCAGCGGGAGGAGACGCAGATACGCAGTATTTT. As protein: CASSVPAGGDADTQYF. Together with reference TRBV5-1 and TRBJ2-3, the CDR3 gives the full variable domain: KAGVTQTPRYLIKTRGQQVTLSCSPISGHRSVSWYQQTPGQGLQFLFEYFSETQRNKGNFPGRFSGRQFSNSRSEMNVSTLELGDSALYLCASSVPAGGDADTQYFGPGTRLTVL.

The rearrangement joins TRBV9 to TRBJ1-3; D perhaps matches TRBD1 (6 bases). The CDR3 totals 14 residues. The germline V gene has CDR1 SGDLS and CDR2 YYNGEE. Trimming shortened V by 0 bases and J by 5 bases, and 9 bases separated the two germline ends. The DNA of the CDR3 is TGTGCCAGCAGCGTAGGGGACACTAGAAACACCATATATTTT. Protein product: CASSVGDTRNTIYF.